The present T cell receptor beta chain was sequenced within a study of cytomegalovirus exposure and HLA in healthy donors. Overall study results and limits: With high specificity and sensitivity, the classifier reportedly diagnosed cytomegalovirus status. As was reported, the HLA-A and HLA-B alleles of most subjects were accurately predicted from TCR beta sequences. Per a prior analysis, the majority of TCR beta V segments were productive roughly 87% or roughly 30% of the time.

The donors were healthy bone marrow donors. The PCR ran on 60 Vbeta and 13 Jbeta primers. Method: immunoSEQ multiplex PCR; TCRdb's copy keeps in-frame clones and lacks some. The table lists under 120,000 clones, around two thirds of them singletons. Concerning this clone: As yet, its antigen is unknown. Other DNA sequences from this sample encode an identical CDR3 as well.

Germline lookup yields CDR1 SGDLS and CDR2 YYNGEE. Trimming stripped 0 bases from V and 0 bases from J, with 7 bases between. The CDR3 consists of 14 residues. The receptor was isolated from a man aged 25 to 40 in good health and CMV-seropositive. The sequencing input was PBMCs. J is TRBJ2-7 and V is TRBV9; weak D call: TRBD1 (5 bases). CDR3 in amino acids: CASSVGGSSYEQYF. In DNA form, the CDR3 reads TGTGCCAGCAGCGTAGGGGGCAGCTCCTACGAGCAGTACTTC.